This T cell receptor (beta chain) emerged from a study of tumor-infiltrating T cells and Merkel cell polyomavirus (dated by TCRdb to 2015 to 2018). Study-wide context: CD8+ T cells specific for the Merkel cell polyomavirus KLL epitope were examined in Merkel cell carcinoma patients. Varying disease stages were represented at patient presentation, and patients were followed for a median of approximately 2.8 years (range roughly 1.1 to 6.0 years). Varied, non-standardized therapies, including chemotherapy, radiation and immunotherapies, were received by the patients. TRB sequencing was performed on KLL-tetramer-sorted cells from blood or tumor-infiltrating lymphocytes in 15 or so samples, as well as on some twelve matched whole-tumor samples. Most whole-tumor samples were obtained as 25-micron curls cut from formalin-fixed, paraffin-embedded tissue blocks. Across the study, one tumor sample was obtained as a frozen nodal tumor digest and one as a flash-frozen core biopsy of a metastasis.

Results and caveats for the whole study, not just this receptor: The study examined just one viral epitope, so T cells targeting other Merkel cell polyomavirus epitopes were not captured. One limitation of the study is the small sample size (n ≈ eleven patients). A significant MCC-specific survival advantage (P = 0.0051) was associated with a greater number of unique KLL-specific clonotypes in tumors (about 5-120 vs 0-3). KLL-specific TRB repertoires were found to be diverse and largely private, with only one public clonotype, shared by two patients, identified among a few hundred unique sequences. Significantly improved MCC-specific survival was associated with a higher intratumoral fraction of KLL-specific T cells (roughly 1.7-18% versus about 0-0.15%).

V has 6 bases trimmed and J has 5 bases trimmed; junction bases matching no gene number 4. The germline V gene (reference sequence) yields MNHEY for CDR1 and SMNVEV for CDR2. The CDR3 runs 13 residues from the cysteine to the phenylalanine. Only the CDR3 region is kept as DNA, spanning 39 bases read in frame from base 1. Robust positive staining for Merkel cell polyomavirus Large T antigen was observed by immunohistochemistry in the tumors of all patients. The study included twelve Merkel cell carcinoma patients whose blood and/or cultured TIL contained robust KLL-tetramer+ populations exceeding 0.04% of CD8+ T cells. All patients were identified as Caucasian, and a median age of approximately 69 years (range roughly 45 to 80 years) was recorded. Lymph node tumors were analyzed for patients with unknown primaries who presented with nodal disease, or when there was not enough primary tissue. This clone occurred a few times. Its cognate antigen has yet to be identified. Base qualities are not at hand, and no much larger clone is one base apart.

Library preparation was by the immunoSEQ multiplex PCR assay. Adaptive Biotechnologies (Seattle, WA) carried out genomic DNA extraction, TRB sequencing and normalization. In the authors' own workflow: Clonality was calculated as one minus the Shannon entropy of productive TRB sequences, normalized by log2 of unique productive sequences. KLL-specific clonotypes in tumors were found by matching TCRbeta CDR3 amino acid sequences to the sequences from the tetramer-sorted sample of each patient. Here the immuneACCESS table is served through TCRdb, limited to in-frame sequences with V and J called. Missing clones are a known gap in these copies; in checked studies unresolved V genes cover under half, and the rest lacks a known reason. V, J and clone size derive from that table, while D and trimming were established from the DNA sequence. Recorded for this sample are more than 20,000 clones; 70% to 90% of them occurred a single time. Clones ranked in the top ten supply roughly 2.5% of the sample.

The chain employs TRBV27 and TRBJ1-2; 9 central nucleotides agree with TRBD1. The material sequenced was lymph node tissue. This TCR was recovered from a man between 45 and 60 years old with Merkel cell carcinoma. The base sequence is TGTGCCAGCAGGGGGACAGGGTTGTATGGCTACACCTTC. It translates to CASRGTGLYGYTF.